The sequence of this TCR beta chain was determined in a study of T-cell memory formation after mild COVID-19. Points from the study as a whole: Of the contracting clones, CD4+ ones lay mainly in CM and EM, and CD8+ ones in EMRA. Researchers found some responding clones in pre-infection memory, a sign that cross-reactive memory joined. In second-wave clones peaking day 37, SARS-CoV-2 specificity remained unconfirmed.

Libraries for TCRalpha and TCRbeta carried sample barcodes and unique molecular identifiers via 5'RACE. A single record per CDR3 protein comes from TCRdb applying MiXCR to the 5' RACE reads. This table has about 130,000 distinct CDR3 sequences, approximately 6.2% appearing once. This clonotype was counted at least ten times. Its antigen is not known. The germline gives CDR1 SGHAT, CDR2 FQNNGV. Trimming left V 2 bases short and J 2 bases short, with 15 bases between. The CDR3 spans 16 residues. The sequenced sample consisted of PBMCs or a T cell subset sorted from them (not recorded which). The sequence was obtained from an adult woman who had mild COVID-19 (a few samples of this study predate the infection). Cell type and time point are not known. The chain links TRBV11-2 to TRBJ1-2; unclear D gene. The CDR3 DNA reads TGTGCCAGCAGCTTATCTCCTACAGATAGCAACTATGGCTACACCTTC. Its translation is CASSLSPTDSNYGYTF.